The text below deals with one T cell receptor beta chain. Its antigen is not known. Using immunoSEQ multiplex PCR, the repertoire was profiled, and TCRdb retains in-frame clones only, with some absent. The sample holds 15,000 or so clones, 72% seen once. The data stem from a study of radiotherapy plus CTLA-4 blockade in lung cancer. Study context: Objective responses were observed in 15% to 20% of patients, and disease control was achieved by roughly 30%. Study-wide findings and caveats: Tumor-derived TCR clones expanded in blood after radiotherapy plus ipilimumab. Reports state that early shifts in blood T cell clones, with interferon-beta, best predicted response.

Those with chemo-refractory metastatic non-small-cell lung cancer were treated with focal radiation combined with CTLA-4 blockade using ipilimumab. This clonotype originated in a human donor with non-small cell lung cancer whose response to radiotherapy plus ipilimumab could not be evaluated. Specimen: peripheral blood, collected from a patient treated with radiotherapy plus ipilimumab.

In DNA, the CDR3 is TGCGCCAGCAGCCAAGAGGACAGGGCCTACAATGAGCAGTTCTTC. It specifies CASSQEDRAYNEQFF. The chain carries TRBV4-3 and TRBJ2-1; 8 nucleotides match TRBD1. The J segment lost 2 bases and the V segment lost 0 bases, leaving 0 bases of the junction unmatched. CDR3 length: 15 residues. CDR1 is LGHNA, CDR2 YSLEER, per germline.